This record concerns one TCR beta chain sequence. Using immunoSEQ multiplex PCR, the repertoire was profiled, and TCRdb retains in-frame clones only, with some absent. The sample records 180,000 or so clones, approximately 90% being singletons. Trimming stripped 0 bases from V and 5 bases from J, with 14 bases between. This CDR3 has 15 amino acids. Germline V gene sequence: CDR1 SGDLS, CDR2 YYNGEE. This entry comes from a study of blood T cell repertoires in COVID-19. As for the study in general: Samples taken during acute and convalescent COVID-19 were collected in the United States, Italy and Spain.

The chain links TRBV9 to TRBJ1-1; no reliable D call. The receptor was isolated from a man between 18 and 35 years old with acute or convalescent COVID-19. The sample consisted of peripheral blood. CDR3 loop: CASSVGSAPGTEAFF. CDR3 nucleotide sequence: TGTGCCAGCAGCGTAGGTAGCGCCCCGGGGACTGAAGCTTTCTTT.